This paragraph covers one T cell receptor (beta chain) sequence. The antigen is unknown. Germline V gene data show CDR1 as MNHNY and CDR2 as SVGAGI (reference sequence). The CDR3 has 14 residues. After re-calling the 5' RACE reads, TCRdb lists one entry per CDR3 protein, DNA absent. Its table records roughly 200,000 distinct CDR3 sequences. This sample is part of a study of monozygotic twins with inflammatory bowel disease. Study-level points and caveats: By inverse Simpson index, TCRbeta diversity was lower in IBD patients than in healthy co-twins. The authors could not tell different T cell subtypes apart.

The total RNA came straight from whole blood, and T cells were not sorted beforehand. Sequenced input: blood. The receptor was derived from a human donor with ulcerative colitis or Crohn's disease, or a healthy co-twin of an affected twin (not recorded which). The chain carries TRBV6-6 and TRBJ2-7; the TRBD2 assignment by TCRdb is unverifiable without DNA. The CDR3 spells CASGPGGPAYEQYF.